Following are 5 T cell receptor beta chains from one sample sequenced in a study of shared clonotypes between healthy human individuals (TCRdb year 2020). Libraries came from the immunoSEQ multiplex PCR assay. In TCRdb, the immuneACCESS table is reduced to in-frame sequences with V and J assigned. These tables do not hold every clone; where another copy was compared, an unresolved V gene accounts for under half, and the others remain unexplained. The sample yields 950,000 to 1,300,000 clones; roughly 80% were counted once. Jointly, the top ten make up around 1.5% of the sample. Material: memory CD4+ T cells sorted from blood. The cell subset or site label for this specimen denotes: CD45RA-negative fraction. Source of these receptors: a man between 18 and 35 years old in good health.

V gene TRBV7-9 combines with J gene TRBJ1-6; D possibly corresponds to TRBD1 (5 bases). The CDR3 loop spans 18 amino acids. Trimming removed 3 bases at V and 4 bases at J, with 19 bases between. Germline V lookup: CDR1 SEHNR, CDR2 FQNEAQ (reference sequence). The CDR3 DNA is TGTGCCAGCAGCTTGGGACTTTCAGGAGTAGGATATAATTCACCCCTCCACTTT. Translated, it gives CASSLGLSGVGYNSPLHF.

This chain uses TRBV30 with TRBJ2-3; the match to TRBD1 covers 8 bases. The germline CDR1 and CDR2 sequences are GTSNPN and SVGIG (reference sequence). CDR3 size: 15 residues. With V trimmed by 1 base and J by 2 bases, 5 bases remained unmatched. CDR3 nucleotides: TGTGCCTGGAGTGCGGGACAGGCGCTCACAGATACGCAGTATTTT. Translation gives CAWSAGQALTDTQYF.

The rearrangement links TRBV15 to TRBJ2-5; D gene uncertain. The germline CDR1 and CDR2 sequences are LNHNV and YYDKDF (reference sequence). The CDR3 runs to 11 residues. Trimming shortened V by 2 bases and J by 4 bases, and 2 bases separated the two germline ends. This chain's CDR3 is CATSRRETQYF. CDR3 sequence (DNA): TGTGCCACCAGCAGACGAGAGACCCAGTACTTC.

This clone was detected only once. DNA for the CDR3: TGTGCCAGCAGCCGGACTAGCGGGGGCCAAGAGACCCAGTACTTC. Its protein is CASSRTSGGQETQYF. The V gene is TRBV7-2, the J gene TRBJ2-5, with 13 bases matching TRBD2. The CDR3 loop spans 15 amino acids. Germline CDR1 and CDR2: SGHTA and FQGNSA. The ends lost 5 bases at V and 1 base at J; junction bases unmatched: 1.

This chain uses TRBV5-1 with TRBJ2-7, with a weak D call TRBD2 (6 bases). The germline CDR1 and CDR2 sequences are SGHRS and YFSETQ. The CDR3 spans 15 residues. Trimming pared 7 bases from V and 0 bases from J, leaving 17 bases between. The CDR3 spells CASALLGGSSYEQYF. The CDR3 DNA reads TGCGCCAGCGCCCTCCTTGGGGGGAGCTCCTACGAGCAGTACTTC.